These 20 T cell receptor beta chains came from one sample sequenced in a study of OX40 agonist ivuxolimab in advanced cancers. Repertoires were generated with immunoSEQ multiplex PCR, while TCRdb's copy carries only in-frame clones and drops some. The sample carries about 38,000 clones, approximately 90% recorded once. The material sequenced was CD4+ or CD8+ T cells sorted from blood, taken in a trial of the OX40 agonist ivuxolimab. These receptors were obtained from an adult with an advanced solid tumor such as melanoma, head and neck, liver or kidney cancer.

The gene calls are TRBV18 and TRBJ2-2, with a weak D call TRBD2 (5 bases). The CDR3 consists of 15 residues. The germline CDR1 and CDR2 sequences are KGHSH and LQKENI. Trimming cost V 3 bases and J 5 bases, with 13 bases left between them. Here the CDR3 reads CASSPTGITTGELFF. In DNA, the CDR3 is TGTGCCAGCTCACCTACCGGGATTACGACCGGGGAGCTGTTTTTT.

The CDR3 spells CASDRGNEQFF. The CDR3 DNA is TGCGCCAGCGATCGAGGCAATGAGCAGTTCTTC. The chain uses TRBV10-2 and TRBJ2-1; D is unresolved. This CDR3 comprises 11 residues. Germline-derived CDR1 and CDR2 are WSHSY and SAAADI. V shed 8 bases and J shed 6 bases, with 8 bases lying between them.

This clone was counted once. The rearrangement uses TRBV28 and TRBJ1-2; D remains ambiguous. V lost 6 bases to trimming and J lost 7 bases, with 15 bases between them. The CDR3 covers 13 residues. Germline V gene data show CDR1 as MDHEN and CDR2 as SYDVKM. CDR3 residues: CASSLRTARGYTF. As DNA, the CDR3 is TGTGCCAGCAGCCTCCGGACGGCCCGTGGCTACACCTTC.

A few counts support this clone. This chain connects TRBV6-1 to TRBJ1-2; TRBD1 agrees at 7 bases. Germline V gene sequence: CDR1 MNHNS, CDR2 SASEGT. The CDR3 loop spans 12 amino acids. The junction had 6 bases not matched to a gene; V was cut back by 7 bases and J by 7 bases. Here the CDR3 reads CASKGAQVGYTF. The CDR3 nucleotides read TGTGCCAGCAAGGGGGCGCAGGTTGGCTACACCTTC.

The chain employs TRBV7-3 and TRBJ2-7; D uncertain. Germline V lookup: CDR1 SGHTA, CDR2 FQGTGA. V lost 5 bases, J lost 2 bases, and 10 bases lay in between. The CDR3 runs to 13 residues. The CDR3 region has the DNA TGTGCCAGCAGCCCCGATCCGACCTACGAGCAGTACGTC. Translated, it gives CASSPDPTYEQYV.

This clone appeared a few times. The rearrangement uses TRBV7-2 and TRBJ1-2; no clear D. In germline, CDR1 is SGHTA, CDR2 FQGNSA. V lost 1 base and J lost 3, with 12 bases in between. This CDR3 is built from 15 residues. CDR3 bases: TGTGCCAGCAGCTTAGAGGGTCCGGGGTACTATGGCTACACCTTC. The encoded protein is CASSLEGPGYYGYTF. The complete variable domain, with remaining parts taken from reference TRBV7-2 and TRBJ1-2, reads GAGVSQSPSNKVTEKGKDVELRCDPISGHTALYWYRQSLGQGLEFLIYFQGNSAPDKSGLPSDRFSAERTGGSVSTLTIQRTQQEDSAVYLCASSLEGPGYYGYTFGSGTRLTVV.

The chain recombines TRBV29-1 with TRBJ2-2, with TRBD1 matching 10 bases. Trimming took 4 bases from V and 7 from J; bases not matched to a gene: 12. The CDR3 spans 16 residues. Germline CDR1 reads SQVTM; CDR2 reads ANQGSEA. The CDR3 region has the DNA TGCAGCGTTGTAACGTGGACAGGGGGTAATGTCGGGGAGCTGTTTTTT. Its translation is CSVVTWTGGNVGELFF.

A single count supports this clone. The V and J genes are TRBV4-1 and TRBJ2-1; 10 nucleotides agree with TRBD2. CDR3 size: 16 residues. With 4 bases clipped from V and 5 bases from J, the junction kept 8 bases outside the gene matches. Germline CDR1 reads MGHRA; CDR2 reads YSYEKL. CDR3 in DNA: TGCGCCAGCAGCCGGGCAGCAAGCGGGGGGGACAATGAGCAGTTCTTC. This translates into CASSRAASGGDNEQFF.

The genes are TRBV4-2 and TRBJ2-7; D not certain. From germline, CDR1 is LGHNA and CDR2 YNFKEQ. With 0 bases removed from V and 2 bases from J, the gap between germline ends came to 8 bases. The CDR3 consists of 14 residues. CDR3 sequence: CASSQDLGPYEQYV. DNA for the CDR3: TGTGCCAGCAGCCAAGATCTTGGTCCCTACGAGCAGTACGTC.

The rearrangement uses TRBV19 and TRBJ2-6; D not resolved. The length of the CDR3 is 15 residues. The germline CDR1 and CDR2 sequences are LNHDA and SQIVND (reference sequence). V was cut by 5 bases and J by 0 bases, with 8 bases left in between. The CDR3 region is CASSARSSGANVLTF. CDR3 nucleotides: TGTGCCAGTAGTGCCCGAAGCTCTGGGGCCAACGTCCTGACTTTC.

The gene calls are TRBV6-5 and TRBJ1-5; D unresolved. Germline CDR1 is MNHEY and CDR2 is SVGAGI. Trimming took 5 bases from V and 0 from J, leaving 8 bases between them. This CDR3 is built from 14 residues. The CDR3 spells CASSPRGSNQPQHF. The CDR3 coding sequence is TGTGCCAGCAGTCCCCGGGGTAGCAATCAGCCCCAGCATTTT.

The V call is TRBV7-6, the J call TRBJ2-1; possibly TRBD1 for D (5 bases). CDR1 SGHVS and CDR2 FNYEAQ come from the germline V gene. V was pared by 5 bases and J by 3 bases, with 17 bases between. The CDR3 extends over 16 amino acids. The CDR3 protein is CASSPAQGGYYNEQFF. The CDR3 region has the DNA TGTGCCAGCAGCCCCGCTCAGGGTGGGTACTACAATGAGCAGTTCTTC. Full variable domain (rest looked up from reference TRBV7-6 and TRBJ2-1): GAGVSQSPRYKVTKRGQDVALRCDPISGHVSLYWYRQALGQGPEFLTYFNYEAQQDKSGLPNDRFSAERPEGSISTLTIQRTEQRDSAMYRCASSPAQGGYYNEQFFGPGTRLTVL.

The chain links TRBV6-4 to TRBJ2-7; D is ambiguous. From germline, CDR1 is MRHNA and CDR2 SNTAGT. The CDR3 runs 13 residues. This chain's CDR3 is CASSKTPSCEQYV. Written as DNA, the CDR3 is TGTGCCAGCAGTAAGACCCCCTCCTGCGAGCAGTACGTC.

The J gene is TRBJ1-1, the V gene TRBV19, with TRBD1 matching 7 bases. This CDR3 contains 15 residues. The V gene's germline CDR1 is LNHDA and CDR2 SQIVND (reference sequence). After removal of 6 bases from V and 6 bases from J, the junction contained 13 bases not matched to a gene. This CDR3 is CASRPATGFTSEAFF. The CDR3 DNA reads as TGTGCCAGTAGGCCCGCGACAGGGTTTACCTCTGAAGCTTTCTTT.

The rearrangement links TRBV10-3 to TRBJ2-2, with TRBD2 matching over 16 bases. CDR3 length: 18 amino acids. V shed 3 bases, J shed 4 bases, and the junction held 5 bases outside the gene matches. Germline V lookup: CDR1 ENHRY, CDR2 SYGVKD. The CDR3 is CAISDPGLAGGPTGELFF. As DNA, the CDR3 is TGTGCCATCAGTGATCCGGGACTAGCGGGAGGGCCCACCGGGGAGCTGTTTTTT.

The chain uses TRBV4-1 and TRBJ1-1; no definite D call. The CDR3 consists of 11 residues. V lost 11 bases and J lost 1, with 8 bases in between. Germline CDR1 reads MGHRA; CDR2 reads YSYEKL. DNA for the CDR3: TGCGCCGCCGGCGCGAACACTGAAGCTTTCTTT. Protein: CAAGANTEAFF.

The chain is built from TRBV7-6 and TRBJ2-2; the match to TRBD2 covers 14 bases. This CDR3 contains 15 residues. Trimming took 7 bases from V and 7 from J; bases not matched to a gene: 5. The V gene's germline CDR1 is SGHVS and CDR2 FNYEAQ. CDR3 coding DNA: TGTGCCAGCACCCCGGGACTAGCGGGAGTCGGGGAGCTGTTTTTT. Protein sequence: CASTPGLAGVGELFF.

The chain links TRBV28 to TRBJ2-1; 9 bases are shared with TRBD1. V shed 6 bases, J shed 7 bases, and the junction held 7 bases outside the gene matches. The CDR3 has 14 residues. Per germline, CDR1 MDHEN and CDR2 SYDVKM. Written as DNA, the CDR3 is TGTGCCAGCAGCGACAGGGGGGTCGGGAATGAGCAGTTCTTC. Amino acid sequence: CASSDRGVGNEQFF. The full variable domain, completed using reference TRBV28 and TRBJ2-1, is DVKVTQSSRYLVKRTGEKVFLECVQDMDHENMFWYRQDPGLGLRLIYFSYDVKMKEKGDIPEGYSVSREKKERFSLILESASTNQTSMYLCASSDRGVGNEQFFGPGTRLTVL.

The chain joins TRBV9 to TRBJ2-2, with unresolved D. Germline V gene sequence: CDR1 SGDLS, CDR2 YYNGEE. The CDR3 sequence is 12 residues long. V was pared by 4 bases and J by 6 bases, with 7 bases between. The CDR3 loop reads CASSPSPGELFF. DNA of the CDR3: TGTGCCAGCAGCCCCTCCCCCGGGGAGCTGTTTTTT.

This rearrangement joins TRBV6-5 to TRBJ2-5; D is tentatively TRBD1 or TRBD2 (5 bases each). The CDR3 is made up of 13 amino acids. V was cut by 2 bases and J by 3 bases, with 7 bases left in between. Germline V gene data show CDR1 as MNHEY and CDR2 as SVGAGI. In DNA form, the CDR3 reads TGTGCCAGCAGTTACGGGGGAGAAGAGACCCAGTACTTC. It codes for CASSYGGEETQYF.